One sample yielded the 16 T cell receptor beta chains listed below, sequenced in a study of response to subunit inactivated influenza vaccine. TCRdb re-called the RT-PCR reads through MiXCR, storing one row per CDR3 protein. The table has hundreds of thousands of distinct CDR3 sequences, 15% to 18% seen once. Here the sequenced sample was PBMCs from blood, taken about 12 days after vaccination. These receptors were collected from a man in his forties or fifties who received an inactivated influenza vaccine.

This chain links TRBV7-2 with TRBJ1-5, with 8 bases lining up with TRBD1. The germline V gene has CDR1 SGHTA and CDR2 FQGNSA. V dropped 1 base and J dropped 7; count of bases not matched to a gene: 6. The CDR3 has 15 residues. The CDR3 here is CASSLVDRGEQPQHF. In DNA, the CDR3 is TGTGCCAGCAGCTTAGTTGACAGGGGAGAACAGCCCCAGCATTTT.

This clonotype was seen a few times. The V and J genes are TRBV20-1 and TRBJ2-5; TRBD1 might be the D (5 bases). Per germline, CDR1 DFQATT and CDR2 SNEGSKA (reference sequence). The ends were cut back, 1 base at V and 4 bases at J, with 10 bases in the middle. The CDR3 sequence is 13 residues long. The CDR3 spells CSARGLGRETQYF. The CDR3 region has the DNA TGCAGTGCTAGAGGTCTGGGGCGAGAGACCCAGTACTTC.

The J gene is TRBJ2-1, the V gene TRBV20-1; D is perhaps TRBD1 (7 bases). The CDR3 consists of 12 residues. Germline CDR1 and CDR2: DFQATT and SNEGSKA (reference sequence). Trimming removed 6 bases at V and 9 bases at J, with 15 bases between. CDR3 nucleotides: TGCAGTGCAACCAAGGAGGGGGCTGAGCAGTTCTTC. Translation gives CSATKEGAEQFF.

This clonotype showed up many times. The V and J genes are TRBV15 and TRBJ2-3; 10 bases map to TRBD1. The length of the CDR3 is 16 residues. With 2 bases clipped from V and 2 bases from J, the junction kept 4 bases outside the gene matches. Germline lookup yields CDR1 LNHNV and CDR2 YYDKDF (reference sequence). The CDR3 reads CATSRKTGGDTDTQYF. The CDR3 nucleotides are TGTGCCACCAGCAGAAAGACAGGGGGCGACACAGATACGCAGTATTTT.

The chain links TRBV5-5 to TRBJ2-2; 7 bases agree with TRBD2. V gave up 2 bases and J gave up 5 bases; unmatched junction bases: 6. The CDR3 length is 15 residues. Germline V gene data show CDR1 as SGHKS and CDR2 as YYEKEE (reference sequence). The CDR3 spells CASSFSGVGTGELFF. Written as DNA, the CDR3 is TGTGCCAGCAGCTTCAGCGGGGTGGGAACCGGGGAGCTGTTTTTT.

This rearrangement joins TRBV6-2 or TRBV6-3 to TRBJ1-1; TRBD1 matches 7 bases. This CDR3 region has 15 residues. Germline V gene lookup returns CDR1 MNHEY and CDR2 SVGEGT. Trimming cost V 4 bases and J 2 bases; bases outside gene matches: 7. The chain's CDR3 is CASSWPDRANTEAFF. The CDR3 nucleotides read TGTGCCAGCAGTTGGCCCGACAGGGCAAACACTGAAGCTTTCTTT.

This clonotype was seen a few times. The V call is TRBV5-1, the J call TRBJ1-6; D is unclear. Looked up from germline, CDR1 is SGHRS and CDR2 is YFSETQ. This CDR3 is built from 15 residues. The V gene lost 0 bases and the J gene lost 8 bases, with 12 bases spanning the gap. The CDR3 DNA reads as TGCGCCAGCAGCTTGGCTGGAAAAGTCGATTCACCCCTCCACTTT. It specifies CASSLAGKVDSPLHF.

V usage is TRBV7-9 and J usage is TRBJ2-3; TRBD2 agrees at 11 bases. Germline CDR1 and CDR2: SEHNR and FQNEAQ (reference sequence). The V and J ends lost 5 bases and 5 bases, in that order; junction bases with no gene match: 9. This CDR3 region has 16 residues. CDR3: CASSGSLAGVLDTQYF. Here the CDR3 DNA reads TGTGCCAGCAGCGGATCACTAGCGGGAGTCTTAGATACGCAGTATTTT.

J is TRBJ2-7 and V is TRBV4-3; 10 bases match TRBD2. With V trimmed by 5 bases and J by 2 bases, 6 bases remained unmatched. The CDR3 runs 15 residues. Germline lookup yields CDR1 LGHNA and CDR2 YSLEER. The DNA of the CDR3 is TGCGCCAGCAGCGTATTAGCGGGAGGCACCTACGAGCAGTACTTC. The encoded protein is CASSVLAGGTYEQYF.

This clonotype was seen more than once but under ten times. This chain connects TRBV7-8 to TRBJ2-7, with TRBD2 identical over 11 bases. Germline lookup yields CDR1 SGHVS and CDR2 FQNEAQ. The CDR3 is 16 amino acids. Trimming cost V 5 bases and J 7 bases; bases outside gene matches: 13. CDR3 amino acids: CASSNNQLAGVGEQYF. CDR3 DNA sequence: TGTGCCAGCAGCAACAACCAACTAGCGGGAGTGGGGGAGCAGTACTTC.

This chain uses TRBV20-1 with TRBJ2-7, with D possibly TRBD2 on 6 matching bases. The CDR3 loop spans 14 amino acids. Trimming removed 0 bases at V and 4 bases at J, with 13 bases between. From germline, CDR1 is DFQATT and CDR2 SNEGSKA (reference sequence). The CDR3 DNA follows: TGCAGTGCTAGAGACCCGAAGACTAGTTACGAGCAGTACTTC. Its protein is CSARDPKTSYEQYF.

This chain connects TRBV10-3 to TRBJ2-7; 7 nucleotides line up with TRBD2. V lost 6 bases, J lost 6 bases, and 8 bases stayed unmatched. Germline CDR1 is ENHRY and CDR2 is SYGVKD. CDR3 length equals 13 residues. The CDR3 is CAISGRSGAEQYF. The CDR3 DNA reads TGTGCCATCAGCGGTCGGAGCGGGGCCGAGCAGTACTTC.

The chain uses TRBV27 and TRBJ2-2, with D possibly called TRBD1 or TRBD2 (6 bases each). Germline CDR1 is MNHEY and CDR2 is SMNVEV (reference sequence). V was pared by 4 bases and J by 6 bases, with 15 bases between. This CDR3 has 15 amino acids. CDR3 coding DNA: TGTGCCAGCAGTTCCCATAAAGGGGGGCCCGGGGAGCTGTTTTTT. Encoded protein: CASSSHKGGPGELFF.

The chain links TRBV7-9 to TRBJ2-7, with 10 bases aligning to TRBD1. The germline gives CDR1 SEHNR, CDR2 FQNEAQ (reference sequence). V lost 5 bases and J lost 5; bases outside the gene matches: 12. The CDR3 contains 16 residues. The CDR3 DNA follows: TGTGCCAGCAGCAAGGACCCGGGACAGGGGAGGGACGAGCAGTACTTC. This codes for CASSKDPGQGRDEQYF.

The CDR3 DNA reads TGTGCCAGCAGCCACGACACAGGAGCAGATACGCAGTATTTT. It translates to CASSHDTGADTQYF. V is TRBV4-2 and J is TRBJ2-3; D perhaps matches TRBD1 (5 bases). Trimming took 3 bases from V and 4 from J, leaving 11 bases between them. CDR3 length: 14 residues. Looked up from germline, CDR1 is LGHNA and CDR2 is YNFKEQ.

The gene calls are TRBV29-1 and TRBJ2-3; tentatively, D is TRBD2 (5 bases). Looked up from germline, CDR1 is SQVTM and CDR2 is ANQGSEA. V was pared by 4 bases and J by 1 base, with 9 bases between. The CDR3 runs to 13 residues. CDR3 DNA: TGCAGCGTTGTTGAGGAGGGCACAGATACGCAGTATTTT. This translates into CSVVEEGTDTQYF.